This T cell receptor beta chain derives from a study of blood T cell repertoires in COVID-19. Study context: In each case, the material was cDNA or gDNA derived from T cells, B-cell-depleted T cells, or PBMCs.

The table came from immunoSEQ multiplex PCR; TCRdb's copy has only in-frame clones and leaves some out. The sample comprises 100,000 to 120,000 clones, around 80% of which are singletons, and over 3.5% rests with the top ten. Per the germline V gene, CDR1 is LNHDA and CDR2 is SQIVND (reference sequence). This CDR3 is built from 13 residues. V was trimmed by 3 bases and J by 7 bases, leaving 10 bases between them. The rearrangement uses TRBV19 and TRBJ2-4, with D unresolved. The specimen sequenced was peripheral blood. The receptor was isolated from an elderly woman with acute or convalescent COVID-19. In DNA form, the CDR3 reads TGTGCCAGTAGTATTTCCGGTTCGAACATTCAGTACTTC. Translated, it gives CASSISGSNIQYF. The complete variable domain, with remaining parts taken from reference TRBV19 and TRBJ2-4, reads DGGITQSPKYLFRKEGQNVTLSCEQNLNHDAMYWYRQDPGQGLRLIYYSQIVNDFQKGDIAEGYSVSREKKESFPLTVTSAQKNPTAFYLCASSISGSNIQYFGAGTRLSVL.